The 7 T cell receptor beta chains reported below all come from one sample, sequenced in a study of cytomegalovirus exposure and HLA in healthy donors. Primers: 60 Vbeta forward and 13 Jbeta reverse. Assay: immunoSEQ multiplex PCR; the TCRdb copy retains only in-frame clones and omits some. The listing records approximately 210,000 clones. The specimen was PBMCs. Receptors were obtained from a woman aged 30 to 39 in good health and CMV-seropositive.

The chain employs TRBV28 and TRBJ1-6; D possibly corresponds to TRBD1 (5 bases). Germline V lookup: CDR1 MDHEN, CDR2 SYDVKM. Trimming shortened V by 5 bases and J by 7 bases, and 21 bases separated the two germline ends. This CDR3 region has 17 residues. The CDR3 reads CASSPIRDSRGNSPLHF. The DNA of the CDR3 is TGTGCCAGCAGTCCTATTAGGGACTCCCGAGGGAATTCACCCCTCCACTTT.

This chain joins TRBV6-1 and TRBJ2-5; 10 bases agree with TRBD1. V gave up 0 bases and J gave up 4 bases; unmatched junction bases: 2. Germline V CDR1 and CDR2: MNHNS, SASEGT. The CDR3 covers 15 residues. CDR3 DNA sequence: TGTGCCAGCAGTGAAGCGACAGGGGGCGCAGAGACCCAGTACTTC. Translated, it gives CASSEATGGAETQYF.

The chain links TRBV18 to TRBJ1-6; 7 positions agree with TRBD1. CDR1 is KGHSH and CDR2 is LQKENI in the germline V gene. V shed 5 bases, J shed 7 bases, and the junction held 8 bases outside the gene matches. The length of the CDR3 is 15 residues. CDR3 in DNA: TGTGCCAGCTCAGCTCGGGACAGCCTAAATTCACCCCTCCACTTT. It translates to CASSARDSLNSPLHF.

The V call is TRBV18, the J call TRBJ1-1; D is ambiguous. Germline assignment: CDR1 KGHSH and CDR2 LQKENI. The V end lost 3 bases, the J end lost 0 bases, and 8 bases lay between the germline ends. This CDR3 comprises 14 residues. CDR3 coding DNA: TGTGCCAGCTCACCCCGGGATATGAACACTGAAGCTTTCTTT. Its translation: CASSPRDMNTEAFF. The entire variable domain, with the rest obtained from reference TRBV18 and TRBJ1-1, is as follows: NAGVMQNPRHLVRRRGQEARLRCSPMKGHSHVYWYRQLPEEGLKFMVYLQKENIIDESGMPKERFSAEFPKEGPSILRIQQVVRGDSAAYFCASSPRDMNTEAFFGQGTRLTVV.

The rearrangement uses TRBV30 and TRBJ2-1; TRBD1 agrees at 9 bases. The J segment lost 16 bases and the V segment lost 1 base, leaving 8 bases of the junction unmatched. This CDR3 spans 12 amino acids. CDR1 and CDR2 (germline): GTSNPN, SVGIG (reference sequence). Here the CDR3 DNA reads TGTGCCTGGAGTGCTGGGACAGGGTTTAATTTCTTC. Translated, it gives CAWSAGTGFNFF.

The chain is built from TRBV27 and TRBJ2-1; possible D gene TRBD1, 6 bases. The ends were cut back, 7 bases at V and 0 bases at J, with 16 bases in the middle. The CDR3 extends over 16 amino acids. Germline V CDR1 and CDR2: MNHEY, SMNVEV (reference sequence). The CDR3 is CASTLKGEISYNEQFF. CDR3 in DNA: TGTGCCAGCACCCTTAAGGGGGAGATCTCCTACAATGAGCAGTTCTTC.

CDR3 residues: CASSLRQGFSPLHF. CDR3 bases: TGTGCCAGCAGTTTACGTCAGGGATTTTCACCCCTCCACTTT. This chain uses TRBV27 with TRBJ1-6; the D gene is possibly TRBD1 (5 bases). Trimming pared 2 bases from V and 9 bases from J, leaving 11 bases between. The CDR3 is made up of 14 amino acids. Germline lookup yields CDR1 MNHEY and CDR2 SMNVEV (reference sequence).